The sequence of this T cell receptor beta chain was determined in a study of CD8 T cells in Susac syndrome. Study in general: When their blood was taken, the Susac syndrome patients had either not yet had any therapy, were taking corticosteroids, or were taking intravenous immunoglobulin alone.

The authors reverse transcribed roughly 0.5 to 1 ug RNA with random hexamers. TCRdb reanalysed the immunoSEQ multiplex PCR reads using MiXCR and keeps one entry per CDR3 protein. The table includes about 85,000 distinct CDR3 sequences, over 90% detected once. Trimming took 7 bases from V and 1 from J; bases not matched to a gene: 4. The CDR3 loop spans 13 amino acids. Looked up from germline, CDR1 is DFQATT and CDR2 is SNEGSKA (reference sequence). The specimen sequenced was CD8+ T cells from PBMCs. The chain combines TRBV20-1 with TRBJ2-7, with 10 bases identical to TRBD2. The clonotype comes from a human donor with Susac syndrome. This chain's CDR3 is CSVLGLASYEQYF. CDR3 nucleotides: TGCAGTGTTCTGGGACTAGCGTCCTACGAGCAGTACTTC.